These 15 T cell receptor beta chains were all obtained from the same sample, sequenced in a study of TIL therapy for anti-PD-1-resistant metastatic lung cancer. The immunoSEQ assay was v3. This table comes from immunoSEQ multiplex PCR, and its TCRdb copy is limited to in-frame clones, with some not included. The sample lists about 47,000 clones, 80% to 90% seen once, with 5% in the top ten. The time point was: pre-treatment sample, taken before nivolumab and TIL therapy. Sample: blood, taken at baseline. Receptors originate from a person aged 25 to 80 with non-small cell lung cancer.

The chain uses TRBV10-3 and TRBJ2-6, with TRBD1 matching 12 bases. The V and J ends lost 5 bases and 2 bases, in that order; junction bases with no gene match: 4. CDR3 size: 17 residues. CDR1 and CDR2 (germline): ENHRY, SYGVKD. CDR3 sequence reads: CAISNRDRGPGANVLTF. In DNA, the CDR3 is TGTGCCATCAGTAATCGGGACAGGGGGCCTGGGGCCAACGTCCTGACTTTC.

The gene calls are TRBV6-2 or TRBV6-3 and TRBJ1-1, with TRBD1 matching 9 bases. Germline values: CDR1 MNHEY, CDR2 SVGEGT. The J segment lost 2 bases and the V segment lost 6 bases, leaving 4 bases of the junction unmatched. The CDR3 runs 14 residues. The CDR3 DNA is TGTGCCAGCAGCAGAACAGGGGGCAACACTGAAGCTTTCTTT. This encodes CASSRTGGNTEAFF.

The chain has TRBV15 and TRBJ2-6; TRBD1 might be the D (5 bases). Per germline, CDR1 LNHNV and CDR2 YYDKDF (reference sequence). This CDR3 region has 16 residues. Trimming shortened V by 1 base and J by 0 bases, and 7 bases separated the two germline ends. The CDR3 here is CATSRGGGSGANVLTF. DNA of the CDR3: TGTGCCACCAGCAGAGGGGGCGGCTCTGGGGCCAACGTCCTGACTTTC.

The J gene is TRBJ2-7, the V gene TRBV30; 7 bases match TRBD1. Germline-derived CDR1 and CDR2 are GTSNPN and SVGIG (reference sequence). With 0 bases clipped from V and 0 bases from J, the junction kept 5 bases outside the gene matches. The length of the CDR3 is 15 residues. CDR3 protein: CAWSVPDRASYEQYF. CDR3 nucleotides: TGTGCCTGGAGTGTCCCCGACAGGGCCTCCTACGAGCAGTACTTC.

This clone is a singleton in its sample. The chain employs TRBV5-1 and TRBJ2-1; no definite D call. The CDR3 sequence is 13 residues long. Trimming stripped 0 bases from V and 10 bases from J, with 11 bases between. Germline CDR1 is SGHRS and CDR2 is YFSETQ. CDR3 sequence (DNA): TGCGCCAGCAGCTTGGGCAACAAAGGAGAGCAGTTCTTC. Translated: CASSLGNKGEQFF.

This clone was observed once. The chain carries TRBV6-5 and TRBJ1-1; possible D gene TRBD1, 5 bases. Trimming took 2 bases from V and 1 from J, leaving 11 bases between them. The CDR3 is made up of 15 amino acids. Germline CDR1 MNHEY, CDR2 SVGAGI. CDR3 sequence: CASSYPGRENTEAFF. CDR3 DNA sequence: TGTGCCAGCAGTTACCCAGGGCGGGAGAACACTGAAGCTTTCTTT.

V gene TRBV19 combines with J gene TRBJ2-1; 9 bases are a match to TRBD1. This CDR3 is 14 amino acids long. J lost 5 bases, V lost 4 bases, and 3 bases had no gene match. Germline CDR1 and CDR2: LNHDA and SQIVND (reference sequence). CDR3 bases: TGTGCCAGTAGTAAGGGACAGGGCCACAATGAGCAGTTCTTC. Encoded protein: CASSKGQGHNEQFF.

The CDR3 is CASGEGNMNTEAFF. In DNA, the CDR3 is TGTGCTAGTGGAGAGGGAAATATGAACACTGAAGCTTTCTTT. The V gene is TRBV12-5, the J gene TRBJ1-1; no definite D call. The CDR3 totals 14 residues. The V and J ends lost 6 bases and 0 bases respectively, with 11 bases between them. Per the germline V gene, CDR1 is LGHNT and CDR2 is FRNRAP.

This sequence joins TRBV11-2 and TRBJ1-1, with 10 bases identical to TRBD1. The CDR3 is 17 residues long. Germline trimming cut 3 bases from V and 1 base from J; bases unmatched to any gene: 8. CDR1 is SGHAT, CDR2 FQNNGV, per germline. The CDR3 sequence: CASSFFPDRGKNTEAFF. CDR3 DNA sequence: TGTGCCAGCAGCTTCTTTCCGGACAGGGGGAAGAACACTGAAGCTTTCTTT.

The chain recombines TRBV19 with TRBJ2-4; the D is unclear. Germline V gene data show CDR1 as LNHDA and CDR2 as SQIVND (reference sequence). This CDR3 region has 11 residues. V lost 5 bases and J 6 bases, leaving 5 bases between the germline ends. In DNA form, the CDR3 reads TGTGCCAGTAGTTCCCGAAACATTCAGTACTTC. This gives the protein CASSSRNIQYF.

The gene calls are TRBV27 and TRBJ1-2; D possibly corresponds to TRBD1 (5 bases). V lost 6 bases and J 0 bases, leaving 14 bases between the germline ends. The CDR3 is 15 amino acids. Germline CDR1 is MNHEY and CDR2 is SMNVEV (reference sequence). This chain's CDR3 is CASRSGRPSNYGYTF. CDR3 in DNA: TGTGCCAGCAGATCGGGACGGCCTTCTAACTATGGCTACACCTTC.

This sequence joins TRBV5-5 and TRBJ2-2; a possible D gene is TRBD1 (5 bases). CDR1 SGHKS and CDR2 YYEKEE come from the germline V gene (reference sequence). The ends were cut back, 1 base at V and 7 bases at J, with 14 bases in the middle. This CDR3 has 15 amino acids. The DNA of the CDR3 is TGTGCCAGCAGCTTGTTACAGGTCCTCGGCGGGGAGCTGTTTTTT. Protein product: CASSLLQVLGGELFF.

This rearrangement joins TRBV18 to TRBJ2-1; TRBD1 matches at 9 bases. The CDR3 is 16 residues long. With V trimmed by 0 bases and J by 2 bases, 2 bases remained unmatched. Germline CDR1 is KGHSH and CDR2 is LQKENI. The CDR3: CASSPPGTGTYNEQFF. CDR3 nucleotides: TGTGCCAGCTCACCACCGGGGACAGGGACCTACAATGAGCAGTTCTTC.

This rearrangement joins TRBV9 to TRBJ2-3; TRBD1 agrees at 9 bases. Losses at the gene ends were 5 bases for V and 5 bases for J; bases not matched to a gene: 12. CDR3 length: 16 residues. The germline V gene encodes CDR1 SGDLS and CDR2 YYNGEE. CDR3 in amino acids: CASSGGQGGSGDTQYF. The CDR3, as DNA: TGTGCCAGCAGTGGGGGACAGGGTGGGAGCGGAGATACGCAGTATTTT. Combining the CDR3 with reference TRBV9 and TRBJ2-3 gives the whole variable domain DSGVTQTPKHLITATGQRVTLRCSPRSGDLSVYWYQQSLDQGLQFLIQYYNGEERAKGNILERFSAQQFPDLHSELNLSSLELGDSALYFCASSGGQGGSGDTQYFGPGTRLTVL.

The rearrangement joins TRBV9 to TRBJ2-1; 7 bases match TRBD1. The germline CDR1 and CDR2 sequences are SGDLS and YYNGEE. This CDR3 contains 13 residues. J was trimmed by 9 bases and V by 1 base; bases with no gene match: 4. The chain's CDR3 is CASSVTGAGEQFF. CDR3 bases: TGTGCCAGCAGCGTAACAGGGGCGGGTGAGCAGTTCTTC.